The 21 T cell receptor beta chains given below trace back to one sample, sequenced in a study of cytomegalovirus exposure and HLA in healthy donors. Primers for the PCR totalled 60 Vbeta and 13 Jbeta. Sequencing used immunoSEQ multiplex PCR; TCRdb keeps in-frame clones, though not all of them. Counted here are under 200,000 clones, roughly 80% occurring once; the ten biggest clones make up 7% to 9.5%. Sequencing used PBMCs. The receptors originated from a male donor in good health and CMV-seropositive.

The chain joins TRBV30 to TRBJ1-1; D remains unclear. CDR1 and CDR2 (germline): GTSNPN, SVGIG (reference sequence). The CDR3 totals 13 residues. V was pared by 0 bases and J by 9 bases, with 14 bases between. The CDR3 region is CAWSVHEAVKAFF. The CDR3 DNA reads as TGTGCCTGGAGTGTACATGAGGCGGTGAAAGCTTTCTTT.

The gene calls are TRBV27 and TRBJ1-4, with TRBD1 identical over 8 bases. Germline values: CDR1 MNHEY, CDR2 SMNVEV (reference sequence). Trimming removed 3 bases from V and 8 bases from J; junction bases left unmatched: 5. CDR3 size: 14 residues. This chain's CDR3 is CASSLAGGSEKLFF. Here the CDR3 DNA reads TGTGCCAGCAGTTTGGCAGGGGGCAGCGAAAAACTGTTTTTT.

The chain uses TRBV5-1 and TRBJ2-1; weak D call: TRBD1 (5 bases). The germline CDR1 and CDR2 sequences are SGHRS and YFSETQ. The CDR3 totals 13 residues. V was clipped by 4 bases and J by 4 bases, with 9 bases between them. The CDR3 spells CASSPNRYNEQFF. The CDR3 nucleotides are TGCGCCAGCAGCCCAAACAGGTACAATGAGCAGTTCTTC.

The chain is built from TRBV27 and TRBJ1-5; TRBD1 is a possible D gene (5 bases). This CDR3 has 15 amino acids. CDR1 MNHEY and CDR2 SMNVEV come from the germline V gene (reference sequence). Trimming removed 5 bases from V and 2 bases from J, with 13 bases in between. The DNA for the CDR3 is TGTGCCAGCAGTCGTCAGGGTGACGGCAATCAGCCCCAGCATTTT. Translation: CASSRQGDGNQPQHF.

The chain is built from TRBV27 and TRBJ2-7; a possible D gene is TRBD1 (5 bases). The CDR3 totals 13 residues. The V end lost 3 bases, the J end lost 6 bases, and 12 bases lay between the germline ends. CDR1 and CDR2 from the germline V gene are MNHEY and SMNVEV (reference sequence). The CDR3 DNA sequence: TGTGCCAGCAGTTTCCGCCAGGGTTTCGAGCAGTACTTC. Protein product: CASSFRQGFEQYF.

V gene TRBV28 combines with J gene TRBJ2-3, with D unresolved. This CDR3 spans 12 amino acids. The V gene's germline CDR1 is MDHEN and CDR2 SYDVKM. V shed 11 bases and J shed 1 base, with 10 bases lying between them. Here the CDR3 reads CALGDRTDTQYF. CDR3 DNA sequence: TGTGCCTTGGGCGACCGCACAGATACGCAGTATTTT.

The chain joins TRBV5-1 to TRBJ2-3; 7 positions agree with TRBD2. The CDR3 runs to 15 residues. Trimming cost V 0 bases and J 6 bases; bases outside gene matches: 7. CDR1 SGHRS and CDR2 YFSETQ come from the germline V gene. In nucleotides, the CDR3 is TGCGCCAGCAGCTTGGCTTGGGGGAGGGAGGATACGCAGTATTTT. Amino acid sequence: CASSLAWGREDTQYF.

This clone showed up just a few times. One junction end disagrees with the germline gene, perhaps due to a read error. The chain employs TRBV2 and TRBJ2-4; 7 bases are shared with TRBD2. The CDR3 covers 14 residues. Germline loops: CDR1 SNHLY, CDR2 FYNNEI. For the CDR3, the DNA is TGTGCCAGCGCGGGAGCAGTAGCCAAAAACAGTCAGTACTTC. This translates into CASAGAVAKNSQYF.

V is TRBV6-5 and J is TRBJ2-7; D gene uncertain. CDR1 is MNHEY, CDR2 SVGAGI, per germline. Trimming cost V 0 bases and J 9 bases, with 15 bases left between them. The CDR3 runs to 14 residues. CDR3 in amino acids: CASSYSSDTPRQYF. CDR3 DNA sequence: TGTGCCAGCAGTTACTCTTCCGACACGCCGAGGCAGTACTTC.

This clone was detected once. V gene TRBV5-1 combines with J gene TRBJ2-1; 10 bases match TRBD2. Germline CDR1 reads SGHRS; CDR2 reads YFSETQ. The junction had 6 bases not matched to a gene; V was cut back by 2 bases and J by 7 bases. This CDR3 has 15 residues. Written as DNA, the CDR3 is TGCGCCAGCAGCTTAGCGGGGGGGCTGGGGAATGAGCAGTTCTTC. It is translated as CASSLAGGLGNEQFF.

The CDR3, as DNA: TGTGCCAGCAGTGAAATTACAGCAACCTATGGCTACACCTTC. This encodes CASSEITATYGYTF. The chain uses TRBV2 and TRBJ1-2; D is uncertain. V dropped 2 bases and J dropped 4 bases, with 11 bases sitting between them. The CDR3 contains 14 residues. Per germline, CDR1 SNHLY and CDR2 FYNNEI.

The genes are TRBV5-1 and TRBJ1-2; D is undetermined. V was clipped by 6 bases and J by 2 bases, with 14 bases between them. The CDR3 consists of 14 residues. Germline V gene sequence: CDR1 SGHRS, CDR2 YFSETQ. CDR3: CASTYATENYGYTF. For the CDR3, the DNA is TGCGCCAGCACCTATGCGACGGAGAACTATGGCTACACCTTC.

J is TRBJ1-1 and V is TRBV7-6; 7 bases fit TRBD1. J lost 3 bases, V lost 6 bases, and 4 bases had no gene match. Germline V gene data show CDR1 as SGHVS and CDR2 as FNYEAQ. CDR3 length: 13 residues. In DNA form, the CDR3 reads TGTGCCAGCAGTACCCAGGGGGACACTGAAGCTTTCTTT. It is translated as CASSTQGDTEAFF. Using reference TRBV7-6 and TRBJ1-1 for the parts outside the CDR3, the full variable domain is GAGVSQSPRYKVTKRGQDVALRCDPISGHVSLYWYRQALGQGPEFLTYFNYEAQQDKSGLPNDRFSAERPEGSISTLTIQRTEQRDSAMYRCASSTQGDTEAFFGQGTRLTVV.

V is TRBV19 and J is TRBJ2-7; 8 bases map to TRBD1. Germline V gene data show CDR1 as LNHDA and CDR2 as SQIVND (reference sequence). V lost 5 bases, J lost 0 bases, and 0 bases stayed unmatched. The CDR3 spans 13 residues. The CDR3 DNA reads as TGTGCCAGTAGTGACAGGGGCTCCTACGAGCAGTACTTC. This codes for CASSDRGSYEQYF.

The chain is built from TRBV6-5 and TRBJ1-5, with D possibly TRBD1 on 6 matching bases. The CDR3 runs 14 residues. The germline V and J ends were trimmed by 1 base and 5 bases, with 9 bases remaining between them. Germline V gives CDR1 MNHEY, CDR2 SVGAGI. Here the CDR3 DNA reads TGTGCCAGCAGTTACTTGTCAGGGGATCAGCCCCAGCATTTT. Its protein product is CASSYLSGDQPQHF.

The CDR3 DNA follows: TGTGCCAGCAGCGTTACAGGGGAAGCTTTCTTT. Protein sequence: CASSVTGEAFF. The chain couples TRBV5-6 to TRBJ1-1; D might be TRBD1 (6 bases). Germline V gives CDR1 SGHDT, CDR2 YYEEEE. The CDR3 runs to 11 residues. Trimming cost V 4 bases and J 8 bases, with 9 bases left between them.

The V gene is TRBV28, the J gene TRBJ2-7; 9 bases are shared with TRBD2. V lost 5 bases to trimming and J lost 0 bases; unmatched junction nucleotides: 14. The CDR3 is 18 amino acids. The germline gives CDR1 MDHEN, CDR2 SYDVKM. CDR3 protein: CASSPGGSGRSSSYEQYF. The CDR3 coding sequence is TGTGCCAGCAGTCCCGGGGGGAGCGGGAGGTCCAGCTCCTACGAGCAGTACTTC.

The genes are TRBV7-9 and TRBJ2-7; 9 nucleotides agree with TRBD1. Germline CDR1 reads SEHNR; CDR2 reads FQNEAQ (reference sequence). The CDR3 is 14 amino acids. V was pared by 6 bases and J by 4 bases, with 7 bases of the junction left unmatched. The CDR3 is CASSLTGGDYEQYF. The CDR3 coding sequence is TGTGCCAGCAGTCTTACAGGGGGCGATTACGAGCAGTACTTC.

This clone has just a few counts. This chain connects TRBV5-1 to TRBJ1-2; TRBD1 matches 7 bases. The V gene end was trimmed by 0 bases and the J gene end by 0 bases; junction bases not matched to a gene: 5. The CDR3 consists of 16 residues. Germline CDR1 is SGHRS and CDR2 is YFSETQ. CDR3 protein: CASSLDPGGTNYGYTF. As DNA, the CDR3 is TGCGCCAGCAGCTTGGATCCAGGGGGAACTAACTATGGCTACACCTTC.

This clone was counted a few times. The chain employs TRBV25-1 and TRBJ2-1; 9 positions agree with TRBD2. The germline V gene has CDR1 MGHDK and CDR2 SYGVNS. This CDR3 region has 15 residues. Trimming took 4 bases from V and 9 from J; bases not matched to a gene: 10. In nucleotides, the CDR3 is TGTGCCAGCAGTGGGCCTGGCGGGAGGGCCTCTGAGCAGTTCTTC. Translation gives CASSGPGGRASEQFF.

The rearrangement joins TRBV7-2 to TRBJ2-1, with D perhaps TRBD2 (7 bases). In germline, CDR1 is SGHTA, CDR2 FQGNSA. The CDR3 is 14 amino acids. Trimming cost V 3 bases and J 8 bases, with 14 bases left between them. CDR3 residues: CASSFTRGAYEQFF. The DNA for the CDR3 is TGTGCCAGCAGCTTCACCCGGGGGGCGTATGAGCAGTTCTTC.